A single sample is the source of the 24 T cell receptor beta chains below, sequenced in a study of cytomegalovirus exposure and HLA in healthy donors. PCR involved 60 Vbeta and 13 Jbeta primers. This table comes from immunoSEQ multiplex PCR, and its TCRdb copy is limited to in-frame clones, with some not included. The profile covers approximately 210,000 clones, with over 75% appearing a single time and 1.5% to 2% taken by the ten largest. The sample taken for sequencing was PBMCs. These receptors all stem from a young man in good health and CMV-seronegative.

The genes are TRBV10-3 and TRBJ1-2; 7 bases fit TRBD1. The V segment lost 2 bases and the J segment 8 bases; nucleotides outside the gene matches: 2. There are 12 residues in the CDR3. CDR1 is ENHRY, CDR2 SYGVKD, per germline. The DNA for the CDR3 is TGTGCCATCAGTGAGACGACAGGGGGCTACACCTTC. Translated, it gives CAISETTGGYTF.

The chain employs TRBV4-3 and TRBJ1-2; D not resolved. This CDR3 spans 12 amino acids. V was shortened by 1 base and J by 10 bases, with 10 bases between the two germline ends. Germline V gene lookup returns CDR1 LGHNA and CDR2 YSLEER. The CDR3 reads CASSQVGGAYTF. The CDR3 bases are TGCGCCAGCAGCCAAGTAGGCGGCGCCTACACCTTC.

This sequence joins TRBV11-2 and TRBJ2-2; the D is unclear. CDR1 is SGHAT, CDR2 FQNNGV, per germline. V shed 3 bases and J shed 0 bases, with 8 bases lying between them. The CDR3 totals 15 residues. For the CDR3, the DNA is TGTGCCAGCAGCTTCCCACGGGCGAACACCGGGGAGCTGTTTTTT. Encoded protein: CASSFPRANTGELFF.

This chain links TRBV6-4 with TRBJ2-1, with TRBD2 matching over 10 bases. This CDR3 has 15 residues. The germline V gene has CDR1 MRHNA and CDR2 SNTAGT. V lost 2 bases, J lost 4 bases, and 2 bases stayed unmatched. Written as DNA, the CDR3 is TGTGCCAGCAGTGACCGGACTAGCGGTTACAATGAGCAGTTCTTC. This encodes CASSDRTSGYNEQFF.

This sequence joins TRBV6-4 and TRBJ2-1; D is perhaps TRBD1 (6 bases). From germline, CDR1 is MRHNA and CDR2 SNTAGT. The CDR3 loop spans 18 amino acids. Trimming took 1 base from V and 1 from J, leaving 17 bases between them. CDR3 loop: CASSDLTTGHKSYNEQFF. DNA of the CDR3: TGTGCCAGCAGTGACTTAACGACAGGCCACAAATCCTACAATGAGCAGTTCTTC.

The table lists this clone with a count of one. This chain uses TRBV5-4 with TRBJ2-3; tentatively, D is TRBD1 (6 bases). CDR1 and CDR2 from the germline V gene are SGHNT and YYREEE (reference sequence). The CDR3 runs to 16 residues. The ends were cut back, 4 bases at V and 4 bases at J, with 19 bases in the middle. CDR3 in DNA: TGTGCCAGCAGCCAGGGGAAGGCCCGAAGTTCAGATACGCAGTATTTT. Its translation is CASSQGKARSSDTQYF. Based on the CDR3 plus reference TRBV5-4 and TRBJ2-3, the full variable domain is ETGVTQSPTHLIKTRGQQVTLRCSSQSGHNTVSWYQQALGQGPQFIFQYYREEENGRGNFPPRFSGLQFPNYSSELNVNALELDDSALYLCASSQGKARSSDTQYFGPGTRLTVL.

V gene TRBV7-9 combines with J gene TRBJ1-1; D perhaps matches TRBD1 (6 bases). The germline V gene has CDR1 SEHNR and CDR2 FQNEAQ (reference sequence). The CDR3 has 16 amino acids. The ends were cut back, 5 bases at V and 3 bases at J, with 19 bases in the middle. Here the CDR3 reads CASSPSPQGRDTEAFF. In DNA, the CDR3 is TGTGCCAGCAGCCCCTCCCCGCAGGGGAGGGACACTGAAGCTTTCTTT. Full variable domain (missing parts from reference TRBV7-9 and TRBJ1-1): DTGVSQNPRHKITKRGQNVTFRCDPISEHNRLYWYRQTLGQGPEFLTYFQNEAQLEKSRLLSDRFSAERPKGSFSTLEIQRTEQGDSAMYLCASSPSPQGRDTEAFFGQGTRLTVV.

The chain is built from TRBV7-2 and TRBJ1-6; D is undetermined. Germline V gene sequence: CDR1 SGHTA, CDR2 FQGNSA. CDR3 length: 17 residues. Trimming cost V 1 base and J 0 bases, with 10 bases left between them. CDR3 coding DNA: TGTGCCAGCAGCTTAGTGCGGCCGAGCTCCTATAATTCACCCCTCCACTTT. This gives the protein CASSLVRPSSYNSPLHF.

The gene calls are TRBV2 and TRBJ1-1, with D possibly being TRBD1 (6 bases). The germline V gene has CDR1 SNHLY and CDR2 FYNNEI. V lost 7 bases, J lost 5 bases, and 17 bases lay in between. CDR3 length: 14 residues. CDR3 nucleotide sequence: TGTGCCAGCATCTTATCTCCAGGGGTGACTGAAGCTTTCTTT. As protein: CASILSPGVTEAFF.

This clone has a handful of counts. The chain uses TRBV7-6 and TRBJ2-2; no definite D call. V was pared by 5 bases and J by 6 bases, with 10 bases between. This CDR3 spans 13 amino acids. Germline V gene lookup returns CDR1 SGHVS and CDR2 FNYEAQ. The CDR3 sequence is CASSRQGPGELFF. In DNA, the CDR3 is TGTGCCAGCAGCCGACAAGGCCCCGGGGAGCTGTTTTTT. Looking up the rest from reference TRBV7-6 and TRBJ2-2 gives the full variable domain: GAGVSQSPRYKVTKRGQDVALRCDPISGHVSLYWYRQALGQGPEFLTYFNYEAQQDKSGLPNDRFSAERPEGSISTLTIQRTEQRDSAMYRCASSRQGPGELFFGEGSRLTVL.

The genes are TRBV9 and TRBJ1-4; TRBD1 is a possible D gene (6 bases). Trimming took 3 bases from V and 8 from J, leaving 14 bases between them. In germline, CDR1 is SGDLS, CDR2 YYNGEE. The CDR3 contains 14 residues. The CDR3 is CASSGKEGHEKLFF. CDR3 in DNA: TGTGCCAGCAGCGGAAAAGAGGGACACGAAAAACTGTTTTTT.

This clone occurred a few times. The rearrangement links TRBV9 to TRBJ2-1, with 10 bases fitting TRBD2. Germline CDR1 and CDR2: SGDLS and YYNGEE. Germline trimming cut 3 bases from V and 7 bases from J; bases unmatched to any gene: 4. The CDR3 consists of 14 residues. The CDR3 DNA sequence: TGTGCCAGCAGCGAGCGGGGGGGCGAGAATGAGCAGTTCTTC. The encoded protein is CASSERGGENEQFF.

The V and J genes are TRBV5-1 and TRBJ1-1; D perhaps matches TRBD1 (6 bases). Trimming took off 4 bases at V and 3 bases at J, with 13 bases between the two ends. The CDR3 is 14 amino acids. Germline V CDR1 and CDR2: SGHRS, YFSETQ. The CDR3 sequence: CASSPRGGDTEAFF. As DNA, the CDR3 is TGCGCCAGCAGCCCTAGGGGGGGGGACACTGAAGCTTTCTTT.

The V call is TRBV6-6, the J call TRBJ1-5, with unresolved D. With 0 bases removed from V and 5 bases from J, the gap between germline ends came to 8 bases. CDR3 size: 14 residues. CDR1 is MNHNY, CDR2 SVGAGI, per germline (reference sequence). CDR3 amino acids: CASSYSPLDQPQHF. Here the CDR3 DNA reads TGTGCCAGCAGTTACTCCCCCTTAGATCAGCCCCAGCATTTT.

The rearrangement links TRBV7-8 to TRBJ2-2, with D possibly matching TRBD2 (6 bases). The CDR3 loop spans 15 amino acids. In germline, CDR1 is SGHVS, CDR2 FQNEAQ. V dropped 1 base and J dropped 5 bases, with 11 bases sitting between them. The DNA for the CDR3 is TGTGCCAGCAGCTTAGGGGGGACTTCAACCGGGGAGCTGTTTTTT. Its protein product is CASSLGGTSTGELFF.

This chain connects TRBV4-1 to TRBJ2-5; 12 nucleotides line up with TRBD2. The V and J ends lost 4 bases and 0 bases, in that order; junction bases with no gene match: 3. This CDR3 comprises 16 residues. Germline V lookup: CDR1 MGHRA, CDR2 YSYEKL. In DNA form, the CDR3 reads TGCGCCAGCAGCCGCGGACTAGCGGGATACCAAGAGACCCAGTACTTC. As protein: CASSRGLAGYQETQYF.

The chain employs TRBV15 and TRBJ2-2; D may be TRBD2 (7 bases). This CDR3 contains 17 residues. V was trimmed by 3 bases and J by 7 bases, leaving 21 bases between them. Germline V gene lookup returns CDR1 LNHNV and CDR2 YYDKDF (reference sequence). The chain's CDR3 is CATSSGRGSLSHGELFF. The CDR3 nucleotides read TGTGCCACCAGCAGTGGGAGGGGGAGCCTTAGCCACGGGGAGCTGTTTTTT.

This rearrangement joins TRBV2 to TRBJ2-5, with D possibly TRBD2 on 5 matching bases. Between the trimmed V and J ends, which lost 1 base and 2 bases, there was a span of 17 bases. Germline assignment: CDR1 SNHLY and CDR2 FYNNEI. The CDR3 spans 17 residues. CDR3 amino acids: CASSEGLEGMGQETQYF. CDR3 DNA: TGTGCCAGCAGTGAAGGGCTAGAGGGTATGGGACAAGAGACCCAGTACTTC.

The rearrangement joins TRBV4-3 to TRBJ2-7; 9 nucleotides agree with TRBD1. Germline V gene data show CDR1 as LGHNA and CDR2 as YSLEER. The V and J ends lost 0 bases and 4 bases, in that order; junction bases with no gene match: 4. There are 15 residues in the CDR3. The DNA for the CDR3 is TGCGCCAGCAGCCAAGAACACAGGGGGCGTTACGAGCAGTACTTC. Amino acids: CASSQEHRGRYEQYF.

This clone was seen only once. The J gene is TRBJ1-3, the V gene TRBV6-6, with D perhaps TRBD1 (6 bases). CDR1 and CDR2 from the germline V gene are MNHNY and SVGAGI (reference sequence). The V end lost 6 bases, the J end lost 0 bases, and 12 bases lay between the germline ends. This CDR3 has 15 amino acids. CDR3 nucleotide sequence: TGTGCCAGCAGAGAACAGGGTTACTCTGGAAACACCATATATTTT. Translation: CASREQGYSGNTIYF.

The chain combines TRBV7-9 with TRBJ1-1; TRBD1 might be the D (5 bases). Deletions cut 2 bases from V and 5 bases from J, with 18 bases between. This CDR3 spans 16 amino acids. CDR1 and CDR2 (germline): SEHNR, FQNEAQ (reference sequence). The CDR3 sequence: CASSLSSWQGGTEAFF. DNA of the CDR3: TGTGCCAGCAGCTTAAGTTCTTGGCAGGGAGGTACTGAAGCTTTCTTT.

The rearrangement joins TRBV4-2 to TRBJ2-7, with TRBD2 matching over 8 bases. CDR3 length equals 14 residues. From germline, CDR1 is LGHNA and CDR2 YNFKEQ. V dropped 1 base and J dropped 4; count of bases not matched to a gene: 3. Here the CDR3 DNA reads TGTGCCAGCAGCCAAGTAGCGGGATTTTACGAGCAGTACTTC. Encoded protein: CASSQVAGFYEQYF.

The V call is TRBV27, the J call TRBJ2-3; D may be TRBD1 (6 bases). V gave up 8 bases and J gave up 2 bases, with 8 bases separating them. This CDR3 comprises 12 residues. Germline values: CDR1 MNHEY, CDR2 SMNVEV (reference sequence). CDR3 residues: CASGDITDTQYF. The CDR3 coding sequence is TGTGCCAGCGGGGACATCACAGATACGCAGTATTTT.

As concerns this clone: One end of the junction is discordant with germline, which a read error may explain. V and J are TRBV7-9 and TRBJ2-1, with a tentative D call TRBD2 (6 bases). This CDR3 is 16 amino acids long. Looked up from germline, CDR1 is SEHNR and CDR2 is FQNEAQ (reference sequence). CDR3 sequence (DNA): TGTTCCAGCAGCCCTAGATCGTCCGGGAGTAGGGATGAGCAGTTCTTC. Its translation: CSSSPRSSGSRDEQFF.